These 5 T cell receptor beta chains were sequenced from one sample in a study of blood T cell repertoires in COVID-19. The data were produced by immunoSEQ multiplex PCR, yet TCRdb's version contains in-frame clones alone and is incomplete. The sample holds more than 90,000 clones, 75% to 90% seen once. Material for sequencing was peripheral blood. All receptors come from a human donor in a cohort sampled during active COVID-19.

The J gene is TRBJ2-2, the V gene TRBV11-2, with a possible D match to TRBD2 (6 bases). The germline gives CDR1 SGHAT, CDR2 FQNNGV. The CDR3 totals 16 residues. Trimming took off 3 bases at V and 1 base at J, with 12 bases between the two ends. The CDR3 bases are TGTGCCAGCAGCTTCTCCCCGGGGGTGAACACCGGGGAGCTGTTTTTT. Its translation is CASSFSPGVNTGELFF. The variable domain in full, with the rest retrieved from reference TRBV11-2 and TRBJ2-2, is EAGVAQSPRYKIIEKRQSVAFWCNPISGHATLYWYQQILGQGPKLLIQFQNNGVVDDSQLPKDRFSAERLKGVDSTLKIQPAKLEDSAVYLCASSFSPGVNTGELFFGEGSRLTVL.

The rearrangement uses TRBV5-1 and TRBJ2-7; TRBD1 matches at 7 bases. The CDR3 length is 15 residues. Germline CDR1 and CDR2: SGHRS and YFSETQ. The junction had 5 bases not matched to a gene; V was cut back by 0 bases and J by 2 bases. CDR3 coding DNA: TGCGCCAGCAGCTTGGAGGGGCAGGGGGCCTACGAGCAGTACTTC. The encoded protein is CASSLEGQGAYEQYF.

The V and J genes are TRBV28 and TRBJ1-1; tentatively, D is TRBD1 (6 bases). V was clipped by 3 bases and J by 1 base, with 12 bases between them. The CDR3 is made up of 15 amino acids. The germline V gene encodes CDR1 MDHEN and CDR2 SYDVKM. The CDR3 sequence: CASSLPTTGNTEAFF. Written as DNA, the CDR3 is TGTGCCAGCAGTTTGCCCACGACAGGGAACACTGAAGCTTTCTTT.

This chain links TRBV28 with TRBJ1-1; D gene uncertain. V lost 1 base, J lost 3 bases, and 6 bases lay in between. The CDR3 has 13 residues. Germline CDR1 MDHEN, CDR2 SYDVKM. CDR3 in DNA: TGTGCCAGCAGTTTATTGAGGTACACTGAAGCTTTCTTT. Encoded protein: CASSLLRYTEAFF. Full variable domain (rest looked up from reference TRBV28 and TRBJ1-1): DVKVTQSSRYLVKRTGEKVFLECVQDMDHENMFWYRQDPGLGLRLIYFSYDVKMKEKGDIPEGYSVSREKKERFSLILESASTNQTSMYLCASSLLRYTEAFFGQGTRLTVV.

This CDR3 is CASSPLRTGTGELFF. The CDR3 DNA is TGTGCCAGCAGTCCCCTCCGGACGGGGACCGGGGAGCTGTTTTTT. The V call is TRBV28, the J call TRBJ2-2, with D tentatively TRBD2 (5 bases). The ends were cut back, 5 bases at V and 5 bases at J, with 15 bases in the middle. CDR3 length: 15 amino acids. The V gene's germline CDR1 is MDHEN and CDR2 SYDVKM.